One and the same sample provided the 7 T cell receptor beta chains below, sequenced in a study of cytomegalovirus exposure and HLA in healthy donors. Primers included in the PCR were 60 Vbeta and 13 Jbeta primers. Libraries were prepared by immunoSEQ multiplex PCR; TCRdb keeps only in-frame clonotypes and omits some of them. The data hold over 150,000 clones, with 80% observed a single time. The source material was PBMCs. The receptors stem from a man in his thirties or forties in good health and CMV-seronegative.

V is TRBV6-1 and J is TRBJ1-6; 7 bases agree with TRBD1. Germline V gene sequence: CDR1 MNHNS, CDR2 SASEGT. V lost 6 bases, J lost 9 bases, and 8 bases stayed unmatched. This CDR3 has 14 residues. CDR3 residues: CASSVTGESSPLHF. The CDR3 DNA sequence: TGTGCCAGCAGCGTTACAGGGGAGAGTTCACCCCTCCACTTT.

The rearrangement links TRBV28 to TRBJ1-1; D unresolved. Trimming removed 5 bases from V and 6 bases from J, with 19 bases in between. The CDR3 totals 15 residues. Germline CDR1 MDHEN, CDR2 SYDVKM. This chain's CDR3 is CASSRLPVGGAEAFF. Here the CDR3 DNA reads TGTGCCAGCAGTCGCCTACCAGTGGGAGGAGCTGAAGCTTTCTTT.

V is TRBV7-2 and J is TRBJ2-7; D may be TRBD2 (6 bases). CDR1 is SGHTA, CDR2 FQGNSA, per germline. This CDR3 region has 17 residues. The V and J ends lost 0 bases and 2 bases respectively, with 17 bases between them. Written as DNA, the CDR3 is TGTGCCAGCAGCTTAGCGCTGGGAACTAGCAGGGCCTACGAGCAGTACTTC. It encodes CASSLALGTSRAYEQYF.

The CDR3 loop reads CASASEIGYTF. The CDR3 nucleotides read TGTGCCAGCGCTTCTGAGATTGGCTACACCTTC. The chain couples TRBV28 to TRBJ1-2, with D unresolved. Germline CDR1 and CDR2: MDHEN and SYDVKM. This CDR3 comprises 11 residues. Trimming cost V 8 bases and J 7 bases, with 11 bases left between them.

The CDR3 nucleotides read TGCGCCAGCAGCATAGGACAGAACTACACCTTC. It yields the protein CASSIGQNYTF. The genes are TRBV5-1 and TRBJ1-2, with D tentatively TRBD1 (6 bases). The CDR3 is made up of 11 amino acids. In germline, CDR1 is SGHRS, CDR2 YFSETQ. The V and J ends lost 4 bases and 10 bases respectively, with 11 bases between them.

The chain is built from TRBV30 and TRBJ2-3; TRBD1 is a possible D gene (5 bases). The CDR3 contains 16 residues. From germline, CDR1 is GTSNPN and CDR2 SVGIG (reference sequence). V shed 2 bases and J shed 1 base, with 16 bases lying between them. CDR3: CAWSPWGSQGTDTQYF. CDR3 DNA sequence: TGTGCCTGGAGTCCTTGGGGCAGTCAGGGCACAGATACGCAGTATTTT. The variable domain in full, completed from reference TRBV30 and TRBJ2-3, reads SQTIHQWPATLVQPVGSPLSLECTVEGTSNPNLYWYRQAAGRGLQLLFYSVGIGQISSEVPQNLSASRPQDRQFILSSKKLLLSDSGFYLCAWSPWGSQGTDTQYFGPGTRLTVL.

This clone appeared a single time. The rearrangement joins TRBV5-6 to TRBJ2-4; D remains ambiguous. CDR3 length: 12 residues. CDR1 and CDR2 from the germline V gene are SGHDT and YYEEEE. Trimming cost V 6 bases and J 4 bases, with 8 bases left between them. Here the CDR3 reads CASTKQKNIQYF. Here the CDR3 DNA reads TGTGCCAGCACCAAACAGAAAAACATTCAGTACTTC.